The 27 T cell receptor beta chains presented below share a single source sample, sequenced in a study of blood T cell repertoires in COVID-19. TCRdb's table, derived via immunoSEQ multiplex PCR, lists solely in-frame clones and lacks some. The sample records roughly 460,000 clones, around nine tenths being singletons. Sequenced sample: peripheral blood. The receptor set was obtained from a man younger than 35 with COVID-19, enrolled during active disease.

The chain combines TRBV30 with TRBJ2-7, with 9 bases fitting TRBD2. Per germline, CDR1 GTSNPN and CDR2 SVGIG (reference sequence). The CDR3 spans 15 residues. The J segment lost 0 bases and the V segment lost 0 bases, leaving 3 bases of the junction unmatched. This CDR3 reads CAWSVFSGSSYEQYF. Here the CDR3 DNA reads TGTGCCTGGAGTGTCTTTAGCGGGAGCTCCTACGAGCAGTACTTC.

The V call is TRBV5-6, the J call TRBJ1-6; D is undetermined. CDR1 is SGHDT and CDR2 is YYEEEE in the germline V gene. V was clipped by 4 bases and J by 5 bases, with 13 bases between them. The CDR3 runs to 15 residues. The CDR3 spells CASSPRNLNNSPLHF. The CDR3 region has the DNA TGTGCCAGCAGCCCCAGGAACCTTAATAATTCACCCCTCCACTTT. Based on the CDR3 plus reference TRBV5-6 and TRBJ1-6, the full variable domain is DAGVTQSPTHLIKTRGQQVTLRCSPKSGHDTVSWYQQALGQGPQFIFQYYEEEERQRGNFPDRFSGHQFPNYSSELNVNALLLGDSALYLCASSPRNLNNSPLHFGNGTRLTVT.

There are a few counts of this clone. The rearrangement joins TRBV7-9 to TRBJ1-2; 7 bases are a match to TRBD1. Germline V lookup: CDR1 SEHNR, CDR2 FQNEAQ (reference sequence). Trimming took 8 bases from V and 3 from J; bases not matched to a gene: 6. The CDR3 length is 13 residues. As DNA, the CDR3 is TGTGCCAGCTTCGTTACAGGGGACTATGGCTACACCTTC. Translating gives CASFVTGDYGYTF.

The gene calls are TRBV3-1 (or the pseudogene TRBV3-2) and TRBJ2-7, with 10 bases aligning to TRBD2. The germline V gene has CDR1 LGHDT and CDR2 YNNKEL (reference sequence). CDR3 length equals 13 residues. V lost 4 bases to trimming and J lost 12 bases; unmatched junction nucleotides: 9. The CDR3 coding sequence is TGTGCCAGCAGCCGGGCTAGCGGGAGTAATTTGTACTTC. It yields the protein CASSRASGSNLYF.

The rearrangement uses TRBV5-1 and TRBJ2-5, with 8 bases identical to TRBD2. Germline V gives CDR1 SGHRS, CDR2 YFSETQ. Trimming took 1 base from V and 2 from J; bases not matched to a gene: 4. This CDR3 region has 15 residues. The CDR3 spells CASSLISGEQETQYF. The DNA for the CDR3 is TGCGCCAGCAGCTTGATTAGCGGGGAACAAGAGACCCAGTACTTC. The whole variable domain, filled in from reference TRBV5-1 and TRBJ2-5, reads KAGVTQTPRYLIKTRGQQVTLSCSPISGHRSVSWYQQTPGQGLQFLFEYFSETQRNKGNFPGRFSGRQFSNSRSEMNVSTLELGDSALYLCASSLISGEQETQYFGPGTRLLVL.

The rearrangement links TRBV21-1 to TRBJ1-2; the table's D call, TRBD1, was not checked against the DNA. TRBV21-1 is termed a pseudogene. The CDR3 spans 15 residues. CDR3 nucleotide sequence: TGTGCCAGCAGCACCGACAGGGGGCTGGACTATGGCTACACCTTC. Protein product: CASSTDRGLDYGYTF.

The V call is TRBV7-3, the J call TRBJ2-1; TRBD1 aligns across 9 bases. The germline V gene has CDR1 SGHTA and CDR2 FQGTGA. The V segment lost 5 bases and the J segment 4 bases; nucleotides outside the gene matches: 6. CDR3 length: 15 residues. CDR3 nucleotide sequence: TGTGCCAGCAGCCCGACAGGGGGAGGGTACAATGAGCAGTTCTTC. This gives the protein CASSPTGGGYNEQFF.

The V gene is TRBV5-4, the J gene TRBJ2-1; 10 positions agree with TRBD1. Germline CDR1 is SGHNT and CDR2 is YYREEE (reference sequence). With V trimmed by 0 bases and J by 9 bases, 9 bases remained unmatched. This CDR3 is built from 16 residues. The CDR3, as DNA: TGTGCCAGCAGCTTGGTTGGGACAGGGGTAGGGCTTGAGCAGTTCTTC. Protein sequence: CASSLVGTGVGLEQFF.

The V gene is TRBV13, the J gene TRBJ2-1; TRBD2 agrees at 8 bases. Looked up from germline, CDR1 is PRHDT and CDR2 is FYEKMQ (reference sequence). This CDR3 spans 15 amino acids. The junction had 10 bases not matched to a gene; V was cut back by 5 bases and J by 7 bases. CDR3 region: CASSRPPGLENEQFF. Written as DNA, the CDR3 is TGTGCCAGCAGCCGCCCGCCGGGACTAGAGAATGAGCAGTTCTTC.

The chain couples TRBV30 to TRBJ2-7; 7 bases agree with TRBD1. Germline-derived CDR1 and CDR2 are GTSNPN and SVGIG (reference sequence). The CDR3 consists of 11 residues. Germline trimming cut 5 bases from V and 3 bases from J; bases unmatched to any gene: 1. The CDR3 DNA reads TGTGCCTGGGGGGACAGCTACGAGCAGTACTTC. Its protein is CAWGDSYEQYF.

The chain links TRBV11-2 to TRBJ2-5; D may be TRBD2 (6 bases). The V gene's germline CDR1 is SGHAT and CDR2 FQNNGV. The CDR3 runs 16 residues. Between the trimmed V and J ends, which lost 1 base and 5 bases, there was a span of 17 bases. CDR3 residues: CASSLAGGGRGETQYF. The CDR3 DNA is TGTGCCAGCAGCTTAGCAGGCGGAGGACGGGGGGAGACCCAGTACTTC.

The chain has TRBV12-3 or TRBV12-4 and TRBJ2-3; D not resolved. V shed 2 bases and J shed 4 bases, with 7 bases lying between them. CDR3 length equals 13 residues. CDR3 in DNA: TGTGCCAGCAGTTTAACTGGAGCAGATACGCAGTATTTT. It translates to CASSLTGADTQYF.

In DNA form, the CDR3 reads TGTGCCAGCAGTTACCTAGCGGGAGACAAAGAGACCCAGTACTTC. This translates into CASSYLAGDKETQYF. This chain connects TRBV6-5 to TRBJ2-5; 10 nucleotides align to TRBD2. This CDR3 is 15 amino acids long. In germline, CDR1 is MNHEY, CDR2 SVGAGI. Trimming at V came to 2 bases and at J to 3 bases, leaving 3 bases not matched to a gene.

This sequence joins TRBV6-2 or TRBV6-3 and TRBJ2-2, with 7 positions matching TRBD2. Germline trimming cut 4 bases from V and 1 base from J; bases unmatched to any gene: 6. The V gene's germline CDR1 is MNHEY and CDR2 SVGEGT. The CDR3 sequence is 16 residues long. CDR3 in DNA: TGTGCCAGCAGTTCCCCGGGCGGGGGGAACACCGGGGAGCTGTTTTTT. As protein: CASSSPGGGNTGELFF.

This sequence joins TRBV9 and TRBJ1-2; maybe TRBD1 (5 bases). The ends were cut back, 0 bases at V and 2 bases at J, with 14 bases in the middle. The CDR3 runs to 16 residues. Looked up from germline, CDR1 is SGDLS and CDR2 is YYNGEE. CDR3 sequence: CASSVGVRTNNYGYTF. Here the CDR3 DNA reads TGTGCCAGCAGCGTAGGGGTTCGGACAAACAACTATGGCTACACCTTC.

The J gene is TRBJ1-5, the V gene TRBV30; 7 nucleotides line up with TRBD1. With V trimmed by 1 base and J by 6 bases, 3 bases remained unmatched. CDR3 length: 13 residues. The germline gives CDR1 GTSNPN, CDR2 SVGIG (reference sequence). CDR3 nucleotides: TGTGCCTGGAGTGGGGCAGGGGGTCAGCCCCAGCATTTT. The encoded protein is CAWSGAGGQPQHF. Based on the CDR3 plus reference TRBV30 and TRBJ1-5, the full variable domain is SQTIHQWPATLVQPVGSPLSLECTVEGTSNPNLYWYRQAAGRGLQLLFYSVGIGQISSEVPQNLSASRPQDRQFILSSKKLLLSDSGFYLCAWSGAGGQPQHFGDGTRLSIL.

The gene calls are TRBV30 and TRBJ1-4; 7 nucleotides agree with TRBD1. CDR3 length: 14 amino acids. Germline-derived CDR1 and CDR2 are GTSNPN and SVGIG (reference sequence). J was trimmed by 6 bases and V by 0 bases; bases with no gene match: 4. The CDR3 DNA reads TGTGCCTGGAGTGTAGGGCAGGGGGATGAAAAACTGTTTTTT. This sequence encodes CAWSVGQGDEKLFF.

DNA for the CDR3: TGCAGCGCCCTCACTAGCGGGAGTTCCTACGAGCAGTACTTC. Its translation is CSALTSGSSYEQYF. The chain employs TRBV29-1 and TRBJ2-7; 11 bases fit TRBD2. CDR1 is SQVTM and CDR2 is ANQGSEA in the germline V gene. V was pared by 7 bases and J by 1 base, with 6 bases of the junction left unmatched. The CDR3 has 14 residues.

This rearrangement joins TRBV15 to TRBJ1-1; perhaps TRBD1 as D (6 bases). This CDR3 has 14 residues. V was cut by 5 bases and J by 0 bases, with 10 bases left in between. CDR1 is LNHNV and CDR2 is YYDKDF in the germline V gene (reference sequence). The CDR3 DNA reads as TGTGCCACCAGCCCTACAGGGATGAACACTGAAGCTTTCTTT. This codes for CATSPTGMNTEAFF. Using reference TRBV15 and TRBJ1-1 for the parts outside the CDR3, the full variable domain is DAMVIQNPRYQVTQFGKPVTLSCSQTLNHNVMYWYQQKSSQAPKLLFHYYDKDFNNEADTPDNFQSRRPNTSFCFLDIRSPGLGDTAMYLCATSPTGMNTEAFFGQGTRLTVV.

V gene TRBV3-1 (or the pseudogene TRBV3-2) combines with J gene TRBJ2-7, with 7 bases aligning to TRBD2. Germline V lookup: CDR1 LGHDT, CDR2 YNNKEL (reference sequence). V gave up 4 bases and J gave up 2 bases; unmatched junction bases: 5. The CDR3 runs 14 residues. The CDR3 region is CASSLGGSPYEQYF. The CDR3 coding sequence is TGTGCCAGCAGCCTCGGGGGGAGCCCCTACGAGCAGTACTTC.

The rearrangement joins TRBV7-7 to TRBJ2-3, with a weak D call TRBD2 (5 bases). Per the germline V gene, CDR1 is SSHAT and CDR2 is FNYEAQ (reference sequence). CDR3 length equals 13 residues. Here the CDR3 reads CASAADRTDTQYF. The CDR3 nucleotides read TGTGCTAGTGCAGCGGATCGCACAGATACGCAGTATTTT.

This clone occurred once. J is TRBJ2-3 and V is TRBV6-5; 8 bases are shared with TRBD2. This CDR3 is built from 14 residues. Germline lookup yields CDR1 MNHEY and CDR2 SVGAGI. V trimming: 7 bases; J trimming: 6 bases; junction bases outside the gene matches: 9. The CDR3 sequence is CASNSREAVDTQYF. The CDR3, as DNA: TGTGCCAGCAACTCGCGGGAGGCTGTGGATACGCAGTATTTT.

This clone was counted a single time. CDR3 loop: CASSSQGSTEAFF. The CDR3 region has the DNA TGTGCCAGCAGCTCGCAGGGGAGCACTGAAGCTTTCTTT. The V call is TRBV7-3, the J call TRBJ1-1, with a tentative D call TRBD1 (6 bases). V was pared by 4 bases and J by 4 bases, with 10 bases between. The CDR3 runs to 13 residues. The V gene's germline CDR1 is SGHTA and CDR2 FQGTGA. Full variable domain (rest looked up from reference TRBV7-3 and TRBJ1-1): GAGVSQTPSNKVTEKGKYVELRCDPISGHTALYWYRQSLGQGPEFLIYFQGTGAADDSGLPNDRFFAVRPEGSVSTLKIQRTERGDSAVYLCASSSQGSTEAFFGQGTRLTVV.

The CDR3 nucleotides read TGTGCCAGCAGCCGAGGGGGGGGCATAGGCTATGGCTACACCTTC. It codes for CASSRGGGIGYGYTF. The gene calls are TRBV3-1 (or the pseudogene TRBV3-2) and TRBJ1-2; D is perhaps TRBD1 (6 bases). Germline lookup yields CDR1 LGHDT and CDR2 YNNKEL (reference sequence). V dropped 4 bases and J dropped 4 bases, with 16 bases sitting between them. CDR3 size: 15 residues.

The gene calls are TRBV3-1 (or the pseudogene TRBV3-2) and TRBJ1-1; D not resolved. Looked up from germline, CDR1 is LGHDT and CDR2 is YNNKEL (reference sequence). The CDR3 has 14 amino acids. V was shortened by 1 base and J by 3 bases, with 9 bases between the two germline ends. This chain's CDR3 is CASSQVAGYTEAFF. The CDR3 DNA is TGTGCCAGCAGCCAAGTTGCGGGCTACACTGAAGCTTTCTTT.

This sequence joins TRBV5-8 and TRBJ1-6; the match to TRBD1 covers 10 bases. Trimming cost V 5 bases and J 9 bases; bases outside gene matches: 11. CDR3 size: 16 residues. The germline V gene has CDR1 SGHTS and CDR2 YDEGEE. The CDR3 bases are TGTGCCAGCAGACTCGACAGGGGGCTCTTGAGTTCACCCCTCCACTTT. Translation gives CASRLDRGLLSSPLHF.

The V call is TRBV7-6, the J call TRBJ1-1; 8 bases agree with TRBD1. The CDR3 covers 12 residues. CDR1 SGHVS and CDR2 FNYEAQ come from the germline V gene. The J segment lost 11 bases and the V segment lost 5 bases, leaving 7 bases of the junction unmatched. The CDR3 here is CASSPLTGDAFF. The CDR3 nucleotides are TGTGCCAGCAGCCCGTTGACAGGGGACGCTTTCTTT.